These T cell receptor beta chains were read from a single sample in a study of early T cells in non-severe SARS-CoV-2 infection. TCRdb re-derived calls from the 5' RACE reads in MiXCR, one entry per CDR3 protein. The data contain 30,000 or so distinct CDR3 sequences, roughly 5% of them singletons. The sequenced sample consisted of whole blood. Receptor source: an adult who was a healthcare worker with PCR-confirmed SARS-CoV-2 infection or an uninfected control (not recorded which). CDR3s include the opening cysteine and the closing phenylalanine or tryptophan. The D gene is left open where the match is weak. Size values are once, few and many counts, or a class for expanded clones, and some rows have none.

clone size,J gene,V gene,D gene,CDR3 DNA,CDR3 protein
few,TRBJ2-5,TRBV7-2,-,TGTGCCAGCAGCTTACAGTTAGGAGACGCAGAGACCCAGTACTTC,CASSLQLGDAETQYF
many,TRBJ1-6,TRBV6-5,-,TGTGCCAGCAGTTACTCCGGGACCAATTCACCCCTCCACTTT,CASSYSGTNSPLHF
many,TRBJ2-2,TRBV21-1,-,TGTGCCAGCAGCAAACGGGGACGGACGAGCGATAGCACCGGGGAGCTGTTTTTT,CASSKRGRTSDSTGELFF
many,TRBJ2-7,TRBV7-2,-,TGTGCCAGCAGCTTATCCGGCTACGAGCAGTACTTC,CASSLSGYEQYF
many,TRBJ2-7,TRBV12-2,-,TGTGCAAGTCGCACCCGACCTGCAACCTACGAGCAGTACTTC,CASRTRPATYEQYF
many,TRBJ1-2,TRBV28,-,TGTGCCAGCATCGGAACTCTCGACGATGGCTACACCTTC,CASIGTLDDGYTF
many,TRBJ1-1,TRBV3-1,-,TGTGCCAGCAGCCATCATTCCTTGGACAGCCCTGAAGCTTTCTTT,CASSHHSLDSPEAFF
many,TRBJ2-3,TRBV20-1,TRBD2,TGCAGTGCTACTCCCCCTAGCGGGGAAGATACGCAGTATTTT,CSATPPSGEDTQYF
many,TRBJ1-5,TRBV6-5,-,TGTGCCAGCAGTTACAGGGGTGGGAGCAATCAGCCCCAGCATTTT,CASSYRGGSNQPQHF
medium-sized,TRBJ1-2,TRBV20-1,-,TGCAGTGCTTACTCCTTAGCTAACTATGGCTACACCTTC,CSAYSLANYGYTF
many,TRBJ1-6,TRBV5-4,-,TGTGCCAGCAGCTTGGGGGGGGACGGCCCAAATTCACCCCTCCACTTT,CASSLGGDGPNSPLHF
many,TRBJ2-3,TRBV20-1,-,TGCAGTGCTAGAAACCCTCAGGCAGATACGCAGTATTTT,CSARNPQADTQYF
many,TRBJ2-7,TRBV4-3,-,TGCGCCAGCAGCCAAGGCGGTAGCGGCACCTACGAGCAGTACTTC,CASSQGGSGTYEQYF
many,TRBJ1-3,TRBV7-9,TRBD1,TGTGCCAGCAGCTTAGGATGGGACAGGAGAGCTGGAAACACCATATATTTT,CASSLGWDRRAGNTIYF
medium-sized,TRBJ1-1,TRBV4-2,-,TGTGCCAGCAGCCAAGAGTGGAAACTCGACACTGAAGCTTTCTTT,CASSQEWKLDTEAFF
many,TRBJ1-5,TRBV27,-,TGTGCCAGCAGTTTATCGTGGGAGAGGGGTCAAAATCAGCCCCAGCATTTT,CASSLSWERGQNQPQHF
many,TRBJ2-3,TRBV7-9,-,TGTGCCAGCAGCTACACAGATACGCAGTATTTT,CASSYTDTQYF
many,TRBJ2-5,TRBV6-5,TRBD2,TGTGCCAGCAGCCCGGGACTAGCGGCGCAAGAGACCCAGTACTTC,CASSPGLAAQETQYF
medium-sized,TRBJ2-1,TRBV7-2,TRBD2,TGTGCCAGCAGCCCCCCGGTGGGGCTAGCGGGAGGGTGGAACTACAATGAGCAGTTCTTC,CASSPPVGLAGGWNYNEQFF
few,TRBJ2-7,TRBV6-2/TRBV6-3,-,TGTGCCAGCACTAAGAGCGGGTTCTACGAGCAGTACTTC,CASTKSGFYEQYF
many,TRBJ2-1,TRBV6-2/TRBV6-3,TRBD2,TGTGCCAGCAGTCTGACAACGCTAGCGGTCAATGAGCAGTTCTTC,CASSLTTLAVNEQFF
many,TRBJ1-1,TRBV20-1,-,TGCAGTGCTAAGGGCATGAACACTGAAGCTTTCTTT,CSAKGMNTEAFF
many,TRBJ2-7,TRBV20-1,TRBD2,TGCAGTGCTAGGGGGACTAACGAGCAGTACTTC,CSARGTNEQYF
many,TRBJ2-7,TRBV20-1,TRBD1,TGCAGTGCCCCGGACAGGGTTACCTACGAGCAGTACTTC,CSAPDRVTYEQYF
many,TRBJ2-5,TRBV7-3,TRBD1,TGTGCCAGCAGCTTAATGGGACAGAACCAAGAGACCCAGTACTTC,CASSLMGQNQETQYF
many,TRBJ1-2,TRBV20-1,TRBD1,TGCAGTGCTCTAGACAGGGAAGGGACTAACTATGGCTACACCTTC,CSALDREGTNYGYTF
few,TRBJ1-4,TRBV10-3,-,TGTGCCATCAGCGGGGACCCCCAGGCAACCAATGAAAAACTGTTTTTT,CAISGDPQATNEKLFF
few,TRBJ1-2,TRBV5-1,TRBD1,TGCGCCAGCAGCCTGAAGGGACAGGGGACAATCCTATATGGCTACACCTTC,CASSLKGQGTILYGYTF
many,TRBJ2-7,TRBV12-3/TRBV12-4,TRBD2,TGTGCCAGCAGCCCCGGGACTATCAACTCCTACGAGCAGTACTTC,CASSPGTINSYEQYF
many,TRBJ1-6,TRBV20-1,-,TGCAGTGCCCCGGTCATTGGGGATTCACCCCTCCACTTT,CSAPVIGDSPLHF
many,TRBJ2-1,TRBV9,TRBD2,TGTGCCAGCAGCGTAATGCCTAGCGGTTACAATGAGCAGTTCTTC,CASSVMPSGYNEQFF
few,TRBJ2-7,TRBV5-4,-,TGTGCCAGCAGCTTGGAGAACTACGAGCAGTACTTC,CASSLENYEQYF
many,TRBJ1-4,TRBV4-3,TRBD1,TGCGCCAGCAGCCCCTCACAGGGGGCAACTAATGAAAAACTGTTTTTT,CASSPSQGATNEKLFF
many,TRBJ2-1,TRBV7-2,TRBD2,TGTGCCAGCAGCTTAGGAGGAGCGGGAGTTAACAATGAGCAGTTCTTC,CASSLGGAGVNNEQFF
many,TRBJ2-2,TRBV18,-,TGTGCCAGCTCACCAGGGAACATGAACACCGGGGAGCTGTTTTTT,CASSPGNMNTGELFF
few,TRBJ2-7,TRBV3-2,-,TGTGCCAGCAGCCATAAAACACCTCCCTACGAGCAGTACTTC,CASSHKTPPYEQYF
many,TRBJ2-1,TRBV20-1,TRBD2,TGCAGTGCTAGAGAGACTAGCGGGGGGTATCTGAATGAGCAGTTCTTC,CSARETSGGYLNEQFF
many,TRBJ2-1,TRBV5-1,TRBD2,TGCGCCAGCAGCTTGCCGGGACTAGCGGGAGGGAGTGAGCAGTTCTTC,CASSLPGLAGGSEQFF
-,TRBJ2-2,TRBV12-3/TRBV12-4,-,TGTGCCAGCAGTTTAAGGGTGGGAAACACCGGGGAGCTGTTTTTT,CASSLRVGNTGELFF
many,TRBJ1-1,TRBV12-3/TRBV12-4,-,TGTGCCAGCAGTTTTGAGGGGGAAGGGATCATGAACACTGAAGCTTTCTTT,CASSFEGEGIMNTEAFF